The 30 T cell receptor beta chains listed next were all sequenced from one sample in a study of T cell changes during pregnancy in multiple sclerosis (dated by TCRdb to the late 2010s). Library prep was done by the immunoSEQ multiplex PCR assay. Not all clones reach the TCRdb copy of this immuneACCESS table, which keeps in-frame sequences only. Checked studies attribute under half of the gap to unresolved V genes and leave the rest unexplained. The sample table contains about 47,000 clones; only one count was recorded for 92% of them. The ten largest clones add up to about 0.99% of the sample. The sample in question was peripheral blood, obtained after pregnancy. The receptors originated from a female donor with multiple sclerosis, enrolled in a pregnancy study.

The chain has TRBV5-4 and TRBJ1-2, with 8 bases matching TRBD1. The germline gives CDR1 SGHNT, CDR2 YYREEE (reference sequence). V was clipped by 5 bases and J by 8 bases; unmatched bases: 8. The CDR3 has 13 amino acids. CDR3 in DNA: TGTGCCAGCAGACTACAGGGGGATAGGGGCTACACCTTC. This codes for CASRLQGDRGYTF.

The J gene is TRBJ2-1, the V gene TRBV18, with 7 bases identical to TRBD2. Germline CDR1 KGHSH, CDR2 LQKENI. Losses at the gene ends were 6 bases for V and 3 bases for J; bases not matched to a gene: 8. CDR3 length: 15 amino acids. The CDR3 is CASSGGIAGYNEQFF. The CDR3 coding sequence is TGTGCCAGCTCCGGCGGGATAGCGGGCTACAATGAGCAGTTCTTC. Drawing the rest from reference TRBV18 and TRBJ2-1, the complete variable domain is NAGVMQNPRHLVRRRGQEARLRCSPMKGHSHVYWYRQLPEEGLKFMVYLQKENIIDESGMPKERFSAEFPKEGPSILRIQQVVRGDSAAYFCASSGGIAGYNEQFFGPGTRLTVL.

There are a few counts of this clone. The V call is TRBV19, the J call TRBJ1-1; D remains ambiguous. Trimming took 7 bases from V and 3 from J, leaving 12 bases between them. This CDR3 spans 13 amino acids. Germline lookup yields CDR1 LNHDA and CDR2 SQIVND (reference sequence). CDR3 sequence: CASKEAIYTEAFF. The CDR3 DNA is TGTGCCAGTAAAGAGGCAATCTACACTGAAGCTTTCTTT.

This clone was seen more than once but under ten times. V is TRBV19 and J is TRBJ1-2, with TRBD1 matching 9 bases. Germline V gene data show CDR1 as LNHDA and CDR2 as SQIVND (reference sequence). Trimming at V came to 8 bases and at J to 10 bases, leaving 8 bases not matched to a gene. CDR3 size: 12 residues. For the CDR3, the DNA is TGTGCCAGTTTCCCGGGACAGGGACACTACACCTTC. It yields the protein CASFPGQGHYTF.

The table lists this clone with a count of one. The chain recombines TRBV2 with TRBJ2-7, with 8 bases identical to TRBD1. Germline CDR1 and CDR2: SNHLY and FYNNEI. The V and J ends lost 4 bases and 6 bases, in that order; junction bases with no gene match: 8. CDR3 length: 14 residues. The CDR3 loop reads CASSAGTGMSEQYF. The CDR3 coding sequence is TGTGCCAGCAGTGCCGGGACAGGTATGTCCGAGCAGTACTTC.

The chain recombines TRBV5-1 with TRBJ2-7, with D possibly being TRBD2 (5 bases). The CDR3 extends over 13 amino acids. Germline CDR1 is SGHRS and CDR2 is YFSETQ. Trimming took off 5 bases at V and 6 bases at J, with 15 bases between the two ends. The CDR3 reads CASRVRTQVEQYF. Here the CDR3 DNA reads TGCGCCAGCAGAGTTAGGACTCAGGTCGAGCAGTACTTC.

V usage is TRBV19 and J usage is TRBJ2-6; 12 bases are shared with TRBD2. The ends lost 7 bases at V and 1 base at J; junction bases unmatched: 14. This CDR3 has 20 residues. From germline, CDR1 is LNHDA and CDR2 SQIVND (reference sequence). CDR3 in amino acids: CASTARASGGAPSGANVLTF. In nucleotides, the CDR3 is TGTGCCAGTACCGCCCGAGCTAGCGGGGGGGCCCCGTCTGGGGCCAACGTCCTGACTTTC.

The CDR3 bases are TGTGCCAGCAGCTTCACCGGGACAGGTTCTCTCTCCGGGGCCAACGTCCTGACTTTC. Residues: CASSFTGTGSLSGANVLTF. The rearrangement links TRBV7-3 to TRBJ2-6; TRBD1 agrees at 8 bases. After removal of 3 bases from V and 4 bases from J, the junction contained 14 bases not matched to a gene. The CDR3 totals 19 residues. Germline loops: CDR1 SGHTA, CDR2 FQGTGA.

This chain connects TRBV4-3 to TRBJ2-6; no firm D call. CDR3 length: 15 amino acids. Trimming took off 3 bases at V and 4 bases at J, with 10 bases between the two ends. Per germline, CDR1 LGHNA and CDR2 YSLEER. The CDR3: CASSHELAGANVLTF. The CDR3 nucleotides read TGCGCCAGCAGCCACGAACTCGCCGGGGCCAACGTCCTGACTTTC.

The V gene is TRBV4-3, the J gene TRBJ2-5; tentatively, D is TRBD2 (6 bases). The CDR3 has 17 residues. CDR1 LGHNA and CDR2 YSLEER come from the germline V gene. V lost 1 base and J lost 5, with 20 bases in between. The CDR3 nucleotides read TGCGCCAGCAGCCAAGTGGGTAGACGGGACTCTGGGGAGACCCAGTACTTC. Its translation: CASSQVGRRDSGETQYF.

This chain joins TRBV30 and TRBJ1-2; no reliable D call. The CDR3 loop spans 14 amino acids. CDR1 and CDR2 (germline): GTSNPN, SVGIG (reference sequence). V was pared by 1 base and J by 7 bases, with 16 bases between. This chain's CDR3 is CAWSAGSLGFGYTF. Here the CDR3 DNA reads TGTGCCTGGAGTGCCGGGAGTCTCGGGTTTGGCTACACCTTC.

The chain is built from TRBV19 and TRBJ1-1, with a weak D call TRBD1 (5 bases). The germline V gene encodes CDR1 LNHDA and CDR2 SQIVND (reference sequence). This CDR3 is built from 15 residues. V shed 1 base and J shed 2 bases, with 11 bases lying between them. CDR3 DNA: TGTGCCAGTAGTATAGCAGACAGCCTCAACACTGAAGCTTTCTTT. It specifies CASSIADSLNTEAFF. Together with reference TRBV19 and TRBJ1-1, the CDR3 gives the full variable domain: DGGITQSPKYLFRKEGQNVTLSCEQNLNHDAMYWYRQDPGQGLRLIYYSQIVNDFQKGDIAEGYSVSREKKESFPLTVTSAQKNPTAFYLCASSIADSLNTEAFFGQGTRLTVV.

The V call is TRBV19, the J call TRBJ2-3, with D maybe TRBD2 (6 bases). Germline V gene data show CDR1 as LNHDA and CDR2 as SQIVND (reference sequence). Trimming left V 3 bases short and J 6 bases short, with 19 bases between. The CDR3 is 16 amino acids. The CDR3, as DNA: TGTGCCAGTAGTATGCGGCGGGGAAGCTCTTGGGATACGCAGTATTTT. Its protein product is CASSMRRGSSWDTQYF.

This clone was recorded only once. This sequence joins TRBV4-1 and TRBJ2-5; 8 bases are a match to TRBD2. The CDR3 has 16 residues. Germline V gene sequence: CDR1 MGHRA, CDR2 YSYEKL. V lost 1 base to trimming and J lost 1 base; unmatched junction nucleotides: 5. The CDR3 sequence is CASSQGAGAIQETQYF. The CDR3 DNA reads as TGCGCCAGCAGCCAAGGAGCGGGGGCAATCCAAGAGACCCAGTACTTC.

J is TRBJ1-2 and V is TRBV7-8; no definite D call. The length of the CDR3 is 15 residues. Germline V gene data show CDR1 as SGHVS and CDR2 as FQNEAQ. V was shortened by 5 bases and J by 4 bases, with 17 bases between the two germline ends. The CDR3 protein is CASSRLVIGSYGYTF. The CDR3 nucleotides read TGTGCCAGCAGCCGCCTCGTAATAGGGAGCTATGGCTACACCTTC. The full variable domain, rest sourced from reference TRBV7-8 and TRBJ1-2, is GAGVSQSPRYKVAKRGQDVALRCDPISGHVSLFWYQQALGQGPEFLTYFQNEAQLDKSGLPSDRFFAERPEGSVSTLKIQRTQQEDSAVYLCASSRLVIGSYGYTFGSGTRLTVV.

The CDR3 sequence: CASSLGTNGYTF. The DNA for the CDR3 is TGCGCCAGCAGCTTGGGCACAAATGGCTACACCTTC. This sequence joins TRBV5-1 and TRBJ1-2, with D unclear. Germline CDR1 reads SGHRS; CDR2 reads YFSETQ. Trimming took off 0 bases at V and 6 bases at J, with 6 bases between the two ends. CDR3 length: 12 residues.

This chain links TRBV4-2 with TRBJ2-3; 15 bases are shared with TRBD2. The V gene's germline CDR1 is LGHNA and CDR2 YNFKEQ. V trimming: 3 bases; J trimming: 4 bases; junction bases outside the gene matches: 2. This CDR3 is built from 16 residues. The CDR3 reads CASSQGLAGGSDTQYF. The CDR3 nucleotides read TGTGCCAGCAGCCAGGGACTAGCGGGGGGATCAGATACGCAGTATTTT.

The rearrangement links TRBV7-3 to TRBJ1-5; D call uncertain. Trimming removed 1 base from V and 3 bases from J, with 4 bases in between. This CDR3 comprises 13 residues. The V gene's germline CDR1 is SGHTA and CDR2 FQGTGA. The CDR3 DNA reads TGTGCCAGCAGCTTAAGCGCCAATCAGCCCCAGCATTTT. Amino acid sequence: CASSLSANQPQHF. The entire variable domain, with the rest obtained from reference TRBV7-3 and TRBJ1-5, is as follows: GAGVSQTPSNKVTEKGKYVELRCDPISGHTALYWYRQSLGQGPEFLIYFQGTGAADDSGLPNDRFFAVRPEGSVSTLKIQRTERGDSAVYLCASSLSANQPQHFGDGTRLSIL.

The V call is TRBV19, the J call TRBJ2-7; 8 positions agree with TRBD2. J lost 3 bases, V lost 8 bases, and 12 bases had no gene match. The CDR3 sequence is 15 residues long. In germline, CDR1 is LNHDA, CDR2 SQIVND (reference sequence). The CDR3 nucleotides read TGTGCCAGTCATCAACGGGCGGGGGGACGCTACGAGCAGTACTTC. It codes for CASHQRAGGRYEQYF.

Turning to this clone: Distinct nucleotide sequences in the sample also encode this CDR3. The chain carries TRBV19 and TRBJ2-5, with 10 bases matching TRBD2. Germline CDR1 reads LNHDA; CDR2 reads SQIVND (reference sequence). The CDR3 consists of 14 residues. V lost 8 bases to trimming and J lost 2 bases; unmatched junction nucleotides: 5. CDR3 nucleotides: TGTGCCAGTGGCTCTAGCGGGGGACAAGAGACCCAGTACTTC. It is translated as CASGSSGGQETQYF.

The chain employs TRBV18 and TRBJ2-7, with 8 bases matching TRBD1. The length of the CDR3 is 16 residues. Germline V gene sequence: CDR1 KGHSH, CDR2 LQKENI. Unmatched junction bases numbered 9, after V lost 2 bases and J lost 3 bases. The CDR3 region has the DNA TGTGCCAGCTCACCATTTCGACAGGGGACCAACTACGAGCAGTACTTC. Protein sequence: CASSPFRQGTNYEQYF.

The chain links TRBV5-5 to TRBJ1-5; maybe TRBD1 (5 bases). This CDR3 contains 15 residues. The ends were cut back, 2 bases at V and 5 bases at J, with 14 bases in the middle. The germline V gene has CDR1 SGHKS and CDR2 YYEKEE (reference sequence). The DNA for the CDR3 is TGTGCCAGCAGCTTATTTCGACAGCTCCATCAGCCCCAGCATTTT. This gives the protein CASSLFRQLHQPQHF.

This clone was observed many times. As DNA, the CDR3 is TGTGCCAGCAGCAACACACAGGGGAAGTATGGCTACACCTTC. Translation: CASSNTQGKYGYTF. J is TRBJ1-2 and V is TRBV21-1; TRBD1 reflects the table's D call only, with no check against the DNA. TRBV21-1 is given as a pseudogene. This CDR3 region has 14 residues.

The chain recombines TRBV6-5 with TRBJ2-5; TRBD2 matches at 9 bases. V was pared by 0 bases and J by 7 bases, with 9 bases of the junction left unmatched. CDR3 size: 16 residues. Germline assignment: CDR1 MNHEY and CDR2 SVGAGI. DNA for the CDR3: TGTGCCAGCAGTTACTCCGGCGCGGGGGGGAAAGGGACCCAGTACTTC. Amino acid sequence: CASSYSGAGGKGTQYF.

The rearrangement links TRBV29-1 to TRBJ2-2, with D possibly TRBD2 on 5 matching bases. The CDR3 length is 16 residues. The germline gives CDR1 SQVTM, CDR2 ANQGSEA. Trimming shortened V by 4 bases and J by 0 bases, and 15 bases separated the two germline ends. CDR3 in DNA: TGCAGCGTTGCTTCCGGGGTGGCCCCGAACACCGGGGAGCTGTTTTTT. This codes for CSVASGVAPNTGELFF.

The CDR3 protein is CASRNDRGYGYTF. The DNA for the CDR3 is TGTGCCAGCAGGAACGACAGGGGCTATGGCTACACCTTC. The chain is built from TRBV6-6 and TRBJ1-2, with TRBD1 identical over 8 bases. The ends lost 6 bases at V and 4 bases at J; junction bases unmatched: 4. CDR3 length: 13 residues. CDR1 and CDR2 from the germline V gene are MNHNY and SVGAGI (reference sequence).

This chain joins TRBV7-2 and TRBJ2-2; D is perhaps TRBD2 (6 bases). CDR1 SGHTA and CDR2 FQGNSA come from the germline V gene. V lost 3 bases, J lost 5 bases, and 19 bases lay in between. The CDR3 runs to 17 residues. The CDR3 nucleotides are TGTGCCAGCAGCTTTCGACTAGTGGAAATGAGGACCGGGGAGCTGTTTTTT. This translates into CASSFRLVEMRTGELFF.

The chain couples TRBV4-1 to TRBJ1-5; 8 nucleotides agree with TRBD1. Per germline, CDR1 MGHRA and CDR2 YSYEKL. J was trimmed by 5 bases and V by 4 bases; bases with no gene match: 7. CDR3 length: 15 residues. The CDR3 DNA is TGCGCCAGCAGCCCCGGACAGGGAATCGATCAGCCCCAGCATTTT. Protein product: CASSPGQGIDQPQHF.

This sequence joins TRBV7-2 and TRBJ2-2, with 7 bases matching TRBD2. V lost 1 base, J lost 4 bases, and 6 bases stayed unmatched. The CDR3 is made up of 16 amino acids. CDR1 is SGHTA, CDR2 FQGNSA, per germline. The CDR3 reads CASSLVGGVGTGELFF. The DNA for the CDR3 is TGTGCCAGCAGCTTAGTTGGGGGGGTCGGCACCGGGGAGCTGTTTTTT. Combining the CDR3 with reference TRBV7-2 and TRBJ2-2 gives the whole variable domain GAGVSQSPSNKVTEKGKDVELRCDPISGHTALYWYRQSLGQGLEFLIYFQGNSAPDKSGLPSDRFSAERTGGSVSTLTIQRTQQEDSAVYLCASSLVGGVGTGELFFGEGSRLTVL.

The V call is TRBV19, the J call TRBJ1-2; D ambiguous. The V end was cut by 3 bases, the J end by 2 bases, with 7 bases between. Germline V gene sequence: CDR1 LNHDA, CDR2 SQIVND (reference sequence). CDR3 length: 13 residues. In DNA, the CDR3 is TGTGCCAGTAGTATTTCGTTAAACTATGGCTACACCTTC. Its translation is CASSISLNYGYTF.